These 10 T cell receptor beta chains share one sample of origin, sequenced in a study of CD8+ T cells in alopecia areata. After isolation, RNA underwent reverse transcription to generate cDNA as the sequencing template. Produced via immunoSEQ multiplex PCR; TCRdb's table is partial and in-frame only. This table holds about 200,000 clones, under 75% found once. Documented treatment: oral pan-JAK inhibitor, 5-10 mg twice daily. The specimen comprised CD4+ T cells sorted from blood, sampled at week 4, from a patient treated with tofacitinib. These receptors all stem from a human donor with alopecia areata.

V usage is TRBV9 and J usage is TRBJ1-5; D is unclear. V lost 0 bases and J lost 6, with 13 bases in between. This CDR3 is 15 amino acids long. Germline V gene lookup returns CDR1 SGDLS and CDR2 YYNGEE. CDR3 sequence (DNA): TGTGCCAGCAGCGTAGGTTCGGCGGGAGGTCAGCCCCAGCATTTT. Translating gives CASSVGSAGGQPQHF.

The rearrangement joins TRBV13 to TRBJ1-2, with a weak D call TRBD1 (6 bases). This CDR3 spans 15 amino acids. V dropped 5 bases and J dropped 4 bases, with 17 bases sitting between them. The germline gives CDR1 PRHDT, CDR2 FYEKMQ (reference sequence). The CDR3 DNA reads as TGTGCCAGCAGCATCGGAGGGGGTCTGGGCTATGGCTACACCTTC. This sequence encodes CASSIGGGLGYGYTF.

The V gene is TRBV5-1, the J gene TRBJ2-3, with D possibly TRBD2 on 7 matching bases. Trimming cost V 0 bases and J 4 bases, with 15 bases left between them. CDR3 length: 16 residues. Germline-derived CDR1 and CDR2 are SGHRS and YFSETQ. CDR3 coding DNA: TGCGCCAGCAGCTTGGAAGGGGGGGCCCGGCCAGATACGCAGTATTTT. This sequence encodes CASSLEGGARPDTQYF.

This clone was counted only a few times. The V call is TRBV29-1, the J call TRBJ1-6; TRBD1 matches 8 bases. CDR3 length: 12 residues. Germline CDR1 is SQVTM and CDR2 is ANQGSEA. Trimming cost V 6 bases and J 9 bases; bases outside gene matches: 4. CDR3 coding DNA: TGCAGCGTCAGAGACAGGGGTTCACCCCTCCACTTT. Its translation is CSVRDRGSPLHF. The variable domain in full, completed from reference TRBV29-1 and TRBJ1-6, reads SAVISQKPSRDICQRGTSLTIQCQVDSQVTMMFWYRQQPGQSLTLIATANQGSEATYESGFVIDKFPISRPNLTFSTLTVSNMSPEDSSIYLCSVRDRGSPLHFGNGTRLTVT.

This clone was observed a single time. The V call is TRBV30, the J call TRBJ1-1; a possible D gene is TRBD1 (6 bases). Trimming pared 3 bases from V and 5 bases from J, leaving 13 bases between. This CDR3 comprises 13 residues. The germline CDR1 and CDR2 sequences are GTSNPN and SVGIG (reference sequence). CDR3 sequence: CAWSKGRGTEAFF. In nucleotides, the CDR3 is TGTGCCTGGAGCAAGGGAAGGGGGACTGAAGCTTTCTTT.

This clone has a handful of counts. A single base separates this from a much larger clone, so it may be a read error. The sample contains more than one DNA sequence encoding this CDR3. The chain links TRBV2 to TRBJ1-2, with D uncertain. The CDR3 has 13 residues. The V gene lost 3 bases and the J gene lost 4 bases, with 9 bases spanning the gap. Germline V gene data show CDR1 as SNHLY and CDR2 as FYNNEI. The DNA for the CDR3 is TGTGCCAGCAGTGAGGAGGGCGGCTATGGCTACACCTTC. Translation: CASSEEGGYGYTF.

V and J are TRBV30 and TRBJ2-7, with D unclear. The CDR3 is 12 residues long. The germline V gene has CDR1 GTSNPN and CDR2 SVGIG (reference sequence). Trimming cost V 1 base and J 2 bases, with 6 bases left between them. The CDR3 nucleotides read TGTGCCTGGAGTGGACCAGCCTACGAGCAGTACTTC. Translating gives CAWSGPAYEQYF.

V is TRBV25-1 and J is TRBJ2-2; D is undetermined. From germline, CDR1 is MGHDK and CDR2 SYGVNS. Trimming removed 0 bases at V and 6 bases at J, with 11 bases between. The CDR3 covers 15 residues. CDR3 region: CASSEYGTGAGELFF. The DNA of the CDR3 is TGTGCCAGCAGTGAATATGGCACTGGGGCCGGGGAGCTGTTTTTT.

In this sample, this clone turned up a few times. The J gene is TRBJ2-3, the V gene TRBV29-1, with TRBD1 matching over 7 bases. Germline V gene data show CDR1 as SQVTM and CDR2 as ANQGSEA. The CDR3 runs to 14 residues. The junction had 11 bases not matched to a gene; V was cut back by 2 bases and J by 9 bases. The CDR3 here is CSVERGQATGTQYF. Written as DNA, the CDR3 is TGCAGCGTTGAACGTGGACAGGCCACCGGGACGCAGTATTTT.

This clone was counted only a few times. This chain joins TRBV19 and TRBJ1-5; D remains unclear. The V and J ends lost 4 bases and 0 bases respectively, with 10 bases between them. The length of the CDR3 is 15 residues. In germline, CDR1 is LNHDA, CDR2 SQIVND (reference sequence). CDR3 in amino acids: CASSRVLNSNQPQHF. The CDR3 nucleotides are TGTGCCAGTAGTAGAGTCCTGAATAGCAATCAGCCCCAGCATTTT.